This T cell receptor beta chain was found in a study of brain T cells in children with intractable seizures. TCRdb's copy holds only in-frame clones and misses some; the assay was immunoSEQ multiplex PCR. The sample records 100,000 to 120,000 clones, approximately 94% being singletons. The V gene's germline CDR1 is LGHNA and CDR2 YNFKEQ. The CDR3 runs to 14 residues. Trimming shortened V by 4 bases and J by 7 bases, and 16 bases separated the two germline ends. Sequenced here: peripheral blood, sampled at surgery. This sequence joins TRBV4-2 and TRBJ1-2; D perhaps matches TRBD1 (6 bases). This receptor was taken from a boy younger than two with hemimegalencephaly and intractable seizures. The CDR3 here is CASSLSTGTTGYTF. The CDR3 coding sequence is TGTGCCAGCAGCCTCTCAACCGGGACAACTGGCTACACCTTC.